This TCR beta chain was sequenced in a study of blood T cells in healthy people across ages. The CDR3 loop spans 15 amino acids. Germline V gene data show CDR1 as SGHTA and CDR2 as FQGNSA. The V segment lost 3 bases and the J segment 13 bases; nucleotides outside the gene matches: 10. Sample-barcoded 5' priming and a J-beta primer mix drove a second PCR of roughly 7 to 11 cycles. TCRdb called the 5' RACE reads again in MiXCR, with one record for every CDR3 protein. This sample yields about 570,000 distinct CDR3 sequences, of which approximately 25% are seen a single time; less than 20% belongs to the top ten. Regarding the study as a whole: The unknown donor CMV status may have confounded expanded clonotype changes.

Concerning this clonotype: The antigen is undetermined.

The sequence was obtained from a woman in her 70s in good health. V and J are TRBV7-2 and TRBJ1-6, with 9 positions matching TRBD1. Sequenced: blood. The CDR3 DNA reads as TGTGCCAGCAGCTTTCCGCGACAGGGGGGGGGCCCCCTCCACTTT. Protein sequence: CASSFPRQGGGPLHF.